This entry concerns a single T cell receptor beta chain. Antigen specificity is unknown. CDR3 length equals 15 residues. The germline V gene encodes CDR1 MNHNS and CDR2 SASEGT. V lost 4 bases, J lost 1 base, and 2 bases stayed unmatched. Reverse transcription of extracted RNA yielded cDNA, which provided the sequencing template. Sequencing was performed with immunoSEQ multiplex PCR; in TCRdb, only in-frame clones are kept and a portion is missing. The sample carries about 190,000 clones, 45% to 65% recorded once. The record originates from a study of CD8+ T cells in alopecia areata. Broader study findings: Among the 100 top clones, expanded CD8+ clones, like scalp clonality, were significantly decreased by tofacitinib. In blood and scalp, many expanded lesional clones persisted during tofacitinib. Patients shared TCRs less clearly than mice did, possibly for HLA-related reasons. More clonal than normal scalp was lesional scalp, particularly alopecia totalis/universalis.

The treatment was: oral pan-JAK inhibitor, 5-10 mg twice daily. This sequence originates from a human donor with alopecia areata. The chain employs TRBV6-1 and TRBJ2-1, with 9 nucleotides matching TRBD2. The source material was CD4+ T cells sorted from blood, sampled at week 4, from a patient treated with tofacitinib. The DNA of the CDR3 is TGTGCCAGCAGTGGACTAGCGGCTTCCTACAATGAGCAGTTCTTC. Amino acid sequence: CASSGLAASYNEQFF.